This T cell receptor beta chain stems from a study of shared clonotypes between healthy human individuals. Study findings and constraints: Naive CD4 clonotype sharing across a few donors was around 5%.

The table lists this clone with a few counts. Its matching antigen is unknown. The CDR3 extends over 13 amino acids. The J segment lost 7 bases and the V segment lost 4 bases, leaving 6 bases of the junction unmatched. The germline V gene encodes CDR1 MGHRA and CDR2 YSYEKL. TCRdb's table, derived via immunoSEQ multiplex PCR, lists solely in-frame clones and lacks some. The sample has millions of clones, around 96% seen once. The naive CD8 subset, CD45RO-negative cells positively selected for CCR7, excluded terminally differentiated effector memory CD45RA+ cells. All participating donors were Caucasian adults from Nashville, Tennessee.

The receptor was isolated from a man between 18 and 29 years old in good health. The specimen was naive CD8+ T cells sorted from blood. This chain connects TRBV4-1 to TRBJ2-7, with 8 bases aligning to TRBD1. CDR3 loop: CASSPDRGLEQYF. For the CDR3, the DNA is TGCGCCAGCAGCCCCGACAGGGGCTTGGAGCAGTACTTC.